This T cell receptor (beta chain) was sequenced in a study of blood T cell repertoires in COVID-19. In the study overall: Some COVID-19 samples were acute and others convalescent; all came from the United States, Italy and Spain. T cells, B-cell-depleted T cells, or PBMCs provided the cDNA or gDNA that served as material.

Study processing details: Counts of nucleated cells, estimated from reference gene primer amplification, were obtained. Profiled with immunoSEQ multiplex PCR; TCRdb holds only in-frame clones, not every one. The V and J calls and clone size come from that table; D and trimming were worked out from the DNA. This table has about 140,000 clones, about 80% appearing once. V was clipped by 0 bases and J by 6 bases; unmatched bases: 5. Looked up from germline, CDR1 is SGHRS and CDR2 is YFSETQ. The CDR3 loop spans 15 amino acids. The source of this sequence is a human donor in a cohort sampled during active COVID-19. The chain links TRBV5-1 to TRBJ2-2; TRBD1 aligns across 7 bases. The sequencing sample was made of peripheral blood. The CDR3 nucleotides read TGCGCCAGCAGCTTGGCGACAGGGCCCGCCGGGGAGCTGTTTTTT. Translation gives CASSLATGPAGELFF.